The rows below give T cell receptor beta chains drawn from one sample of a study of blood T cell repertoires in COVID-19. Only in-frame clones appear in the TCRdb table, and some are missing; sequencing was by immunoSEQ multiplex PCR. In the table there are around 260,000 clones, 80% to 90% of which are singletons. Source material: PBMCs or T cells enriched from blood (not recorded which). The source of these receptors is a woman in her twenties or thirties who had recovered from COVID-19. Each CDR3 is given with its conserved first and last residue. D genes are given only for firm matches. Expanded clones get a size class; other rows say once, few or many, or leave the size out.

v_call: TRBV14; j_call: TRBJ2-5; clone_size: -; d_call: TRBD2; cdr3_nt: TGTGCCAGCAGCCAAGATCCAACTAGCGTAGCTATCCAAGAGACCCAGTACTTC; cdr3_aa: CASSQDPTSVAIQETQYF
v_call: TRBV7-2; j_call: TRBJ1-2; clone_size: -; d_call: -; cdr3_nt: TGTGCCAGCAGCTCACCCCGGAAGGGGGAGTTTGGCTACACCTTC; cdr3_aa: CASSSPRKGEFGYTF
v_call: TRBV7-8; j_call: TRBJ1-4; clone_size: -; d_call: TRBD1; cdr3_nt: TGTGCCAGCAGCTCCGTCCCGGGACAGGGATCTAATGAAAAACTGTTTTTT; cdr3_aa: CASSSVPGQGSNEKLFF
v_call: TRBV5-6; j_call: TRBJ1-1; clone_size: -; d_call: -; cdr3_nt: TGTGCCAGCAGCCCCCGACTCCTTCGGAACACTGAAGCTTTCTTT; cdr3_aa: CASSPRLLRNTEAFF
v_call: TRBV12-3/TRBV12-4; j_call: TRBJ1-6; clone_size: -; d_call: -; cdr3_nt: TGTGCCAGCAGTCCGCCCCTCCACTTT; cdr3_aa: CASSPPLHF
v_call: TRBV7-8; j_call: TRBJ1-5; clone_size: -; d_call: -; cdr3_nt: TGTGCCAGCAGCTCCCTGGACAGTCCCAATCAGCCCCAGCATTTT; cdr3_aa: CASSSLDSPNQPQHF
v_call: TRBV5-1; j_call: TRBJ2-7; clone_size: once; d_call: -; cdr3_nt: TGCGCCAGCAGCTCTTTACTCGAGCAGTACTTC; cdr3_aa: CASSSLLEQYF
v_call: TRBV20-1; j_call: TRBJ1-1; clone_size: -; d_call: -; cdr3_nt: TGCAGTGCTAGTTTGAGGAGCCCCCTGGGTACATTGACTGAAGCTTTCTTT; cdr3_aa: CSASLRSPLGTLTEAFF
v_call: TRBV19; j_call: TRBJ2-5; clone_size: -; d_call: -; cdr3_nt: TGTGCCAGTAGTCGGATAAATTCATGGGGGCAAGGGGGAGAGACCCAGTACTTC; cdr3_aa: CASSRINSWGQGGETQYF
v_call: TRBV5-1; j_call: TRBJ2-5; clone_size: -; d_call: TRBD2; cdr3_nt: TGCGCCAGCAGCTTTCTTGGACTAGCGGGGGGCAGGGGAGAGACCCAGTACTTC; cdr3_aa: CASSFLGLAGGRGETQYF
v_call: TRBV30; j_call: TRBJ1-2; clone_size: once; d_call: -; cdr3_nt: TGTGCCTGGAGAAGGAATAGGGGCTATGGCTACACCTTC; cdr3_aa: CAWRRNRGYGYTF
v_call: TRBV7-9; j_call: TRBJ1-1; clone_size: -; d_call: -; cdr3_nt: TGTGCCAGCAAATCGGGGGGGCTCGAAGCTTTCTTT; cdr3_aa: CASKSGGLEAFF
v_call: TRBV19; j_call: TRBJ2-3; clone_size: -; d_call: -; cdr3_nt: TGTGCCAGTAGTATAGATGGGGGGAGCACAGATACGCAGTATTTT; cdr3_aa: CASSIDGGSTDTQYF
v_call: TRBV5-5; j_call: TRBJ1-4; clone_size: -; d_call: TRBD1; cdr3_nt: TGTGCCAGCAGCTCCGGGACAGGGGGCAGTGGGCCTAATGAAAAACTGTTTTTT; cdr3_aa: CASSSGTGGSGPNEKLFF
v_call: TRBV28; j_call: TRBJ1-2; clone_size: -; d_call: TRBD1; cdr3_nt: TGTGCCAGCGGCCAGGGGGCATACTATGGCTACACCTTC; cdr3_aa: CASGQGAYYGYTF
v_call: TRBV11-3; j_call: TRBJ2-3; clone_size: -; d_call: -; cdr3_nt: TGTGCCAGCAGCTTAGACGCAGATACGCAGTATTTT; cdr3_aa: CASSLDADTQYF
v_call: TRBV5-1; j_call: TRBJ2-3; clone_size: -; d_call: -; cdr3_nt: TGCGCCAGCAGCTTGGACAGGCGCAATAGGGATACGCAGTATTTT; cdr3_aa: CASSLDRRNRDTQYF
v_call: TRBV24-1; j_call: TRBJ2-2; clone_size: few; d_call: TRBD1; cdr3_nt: TGTGCCACCAGTGGAAGACAGGGGGCGGTAACCGGGGAGCTGTTTTTT; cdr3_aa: CATSGRQGAVTGELFF
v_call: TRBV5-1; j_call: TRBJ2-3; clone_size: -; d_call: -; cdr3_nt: TGCGCCAGCAGCGTGAGGAGGACGGATACGCAGTATTTT; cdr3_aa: CASSVRRTDTQYF